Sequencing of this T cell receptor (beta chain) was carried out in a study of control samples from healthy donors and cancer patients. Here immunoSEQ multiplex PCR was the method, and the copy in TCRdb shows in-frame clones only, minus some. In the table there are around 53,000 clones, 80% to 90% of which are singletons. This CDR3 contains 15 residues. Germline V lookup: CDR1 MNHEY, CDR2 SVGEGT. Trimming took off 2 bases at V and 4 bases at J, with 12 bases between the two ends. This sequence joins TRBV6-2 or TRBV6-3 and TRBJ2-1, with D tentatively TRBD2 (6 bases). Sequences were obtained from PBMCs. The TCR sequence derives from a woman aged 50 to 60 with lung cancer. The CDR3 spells CASSYGAGRYNEQFF. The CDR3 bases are TGTGCCAGCAGTTACGGGGCAGGGAGGTACAATGAGCAGTTCTTC.